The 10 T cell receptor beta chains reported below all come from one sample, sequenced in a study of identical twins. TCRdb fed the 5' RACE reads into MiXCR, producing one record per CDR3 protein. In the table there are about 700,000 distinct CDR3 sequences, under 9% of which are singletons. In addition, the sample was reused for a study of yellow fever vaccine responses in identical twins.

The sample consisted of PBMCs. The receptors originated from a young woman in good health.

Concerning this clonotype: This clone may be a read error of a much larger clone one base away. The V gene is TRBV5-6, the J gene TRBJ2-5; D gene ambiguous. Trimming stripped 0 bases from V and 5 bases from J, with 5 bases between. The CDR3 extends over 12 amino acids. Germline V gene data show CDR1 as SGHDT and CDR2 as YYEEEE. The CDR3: CASSLGMETQYF. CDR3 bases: TGTGCCAGCAGCTTGGGGATGGAGACCCAGTACTTC.

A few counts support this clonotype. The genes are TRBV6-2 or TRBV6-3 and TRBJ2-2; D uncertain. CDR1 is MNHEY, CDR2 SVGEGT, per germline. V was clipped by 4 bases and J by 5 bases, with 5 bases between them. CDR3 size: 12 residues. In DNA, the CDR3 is TGTGCCAGCAGTTCCAAGACCGGGGAGCTGTTTTTT. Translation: CASSSKTGELFF.

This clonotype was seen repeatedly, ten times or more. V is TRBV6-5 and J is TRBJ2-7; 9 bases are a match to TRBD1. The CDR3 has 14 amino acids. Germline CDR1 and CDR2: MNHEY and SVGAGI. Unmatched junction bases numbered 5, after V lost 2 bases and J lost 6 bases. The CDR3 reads CASSYTTGGGEQYF. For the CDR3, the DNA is TGTGCCAGCAGTTACACAACAGGGGGCGGCGAGCAGTACTTC.

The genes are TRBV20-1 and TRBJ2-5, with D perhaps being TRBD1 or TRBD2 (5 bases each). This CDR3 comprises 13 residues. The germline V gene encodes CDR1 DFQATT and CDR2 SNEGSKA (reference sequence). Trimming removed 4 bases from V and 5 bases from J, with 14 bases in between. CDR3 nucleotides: TGCAGTGCTATGTGGGACGGCCCGGAGACCCAGTACTTC. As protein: CSAMWDGPETQYF.

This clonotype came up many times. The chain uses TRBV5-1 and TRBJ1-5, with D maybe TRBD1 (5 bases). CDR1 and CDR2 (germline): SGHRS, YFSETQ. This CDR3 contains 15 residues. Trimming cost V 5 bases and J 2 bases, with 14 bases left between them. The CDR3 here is CASSRDTGGNQPQHF. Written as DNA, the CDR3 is TGCGCCAGCAGTCGGGATACAGGTGGCAATCAGCCCCAGCATTTT.

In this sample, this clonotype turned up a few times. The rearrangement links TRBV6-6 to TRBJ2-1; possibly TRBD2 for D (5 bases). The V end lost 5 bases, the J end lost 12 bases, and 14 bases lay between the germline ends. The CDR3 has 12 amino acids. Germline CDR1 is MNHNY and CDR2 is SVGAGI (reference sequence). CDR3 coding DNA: TGTGCCAGCAGTCCCCCTGAAAGCGGGCAGTTCTTC. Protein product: CASSPPESGQFF.

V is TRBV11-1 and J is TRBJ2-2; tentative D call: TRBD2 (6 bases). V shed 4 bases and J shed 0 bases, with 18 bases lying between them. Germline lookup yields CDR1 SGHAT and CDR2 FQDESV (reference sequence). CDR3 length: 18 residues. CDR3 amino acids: CASSYQTSGTPNTGELFF. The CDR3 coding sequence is TGTGCCAGCAGCTACCAAACGTCCGGGACTCCGAACACCGGGGAGCTGTTTTTT.

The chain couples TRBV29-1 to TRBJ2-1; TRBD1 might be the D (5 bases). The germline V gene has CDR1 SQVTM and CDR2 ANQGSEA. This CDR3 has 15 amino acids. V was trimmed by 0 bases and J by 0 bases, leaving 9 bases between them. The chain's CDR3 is CSVEEWTPSYNEQFF. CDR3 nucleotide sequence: TGCAGCGTTGAAGAATGGACACCCTCCTACAATGAGCAGTTCTTC.

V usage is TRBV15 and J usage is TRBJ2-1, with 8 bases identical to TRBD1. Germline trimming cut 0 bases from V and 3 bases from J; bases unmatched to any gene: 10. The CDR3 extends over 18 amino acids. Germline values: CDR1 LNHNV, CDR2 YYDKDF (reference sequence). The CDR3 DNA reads TGTGCCACCAGCAGAGAGTCGGGCTTAGGACAGGGCTACAATGAGCAGTTCTTC. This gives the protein CATSRESGLGQGYNEQFF.

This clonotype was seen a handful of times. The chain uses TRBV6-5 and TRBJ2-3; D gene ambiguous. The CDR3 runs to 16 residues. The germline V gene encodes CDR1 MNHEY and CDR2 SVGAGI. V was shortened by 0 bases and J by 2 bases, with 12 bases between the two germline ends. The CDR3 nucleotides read TGTGCCAGCAGTTACTCGAGAGTTACAGCCACAGATACGCAGTATTTT. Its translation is CASSYSRVTATDTQYF.